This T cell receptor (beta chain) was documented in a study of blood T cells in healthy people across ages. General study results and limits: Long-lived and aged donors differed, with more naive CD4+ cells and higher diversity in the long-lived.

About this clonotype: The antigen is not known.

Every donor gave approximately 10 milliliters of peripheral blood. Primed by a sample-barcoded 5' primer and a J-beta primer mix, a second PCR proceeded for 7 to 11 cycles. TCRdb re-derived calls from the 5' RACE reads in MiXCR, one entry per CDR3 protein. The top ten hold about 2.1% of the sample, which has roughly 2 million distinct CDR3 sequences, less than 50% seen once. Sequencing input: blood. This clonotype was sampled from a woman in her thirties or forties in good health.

The CDR3 is CASSPLGYTF. CDR3 DNA: TGTGCCAGCAGTCCTCTCGGCTACACCTTC. The chain has TRBV6-5 and TRBJ1-2; D uncertain. The germline CDR1 and CDR2 sequences are MNHEY and SVGAGI. Trimming shortened V by 5 bases and J by 8 bases, and 6 bases separated the two germline ends. This CDR3 contains 10 residues.